The rows below give T cell receptor beta chains drawn from one sample of a study of blood T cell repertoires in COVID-19. Profiled with immunoSEQ multiplex PCR; TCRdb holds only in-frame clones, not every one. The data hold around 97,000 clones, with around 80% observed a single time. Sequenced sample: peripheral blood. The receptor source for this set is a man aged 70-80 years with acute or convalescent COVID-19. CDR3s include the opening cysteine and the closing phenylalanine or tryptophan. A D gene is named only where the DNA matches it firmly. The size entry is marked missing in some rows and otherwise reads once, few, many or a size class.

few	.	TRBV7-9	14	TRBJ1-2	TGTGCCAGCAGCTACACGTCTTACAACTATGGCTACACCTTC	CASSYTSYNYGYTF
.	.	TRBV7-2	15	TRBJ1-5	TGTGCCAGCAGCTTAGTACAGGGTAGCAATCAGCCCCAGCATTTT	CASSLVQGSNQPQHF
once	TRBD2	TRBV9	15	TRBJ2-1	TGTGCCAGCAGCGTGGGACTAGCGGGATACAATGAGCAGTTCTTC	CASSVGLAGYNEQFF
once	.	TRBV6-6	16	TRBJ2-7	TGTGCCAGCAGTTACCCCGAGGCTTCCCTCTCCTACGAGCAGTACTTC	CASSYPEASLSYEQYF
.	TRBD2	TRBV27	16	TRBJ2-2	TGTGCCAGCACAACGCAAGCGGGGGGGCCAACCGGGGAGCTGTTTTTT	CASTTQAGGPTGELFF
.	TRBD1	TRBV19	15	TRBJ2-1	TGTGCCAGTAGTAATACGGGACAGAGTTCTTCCGAGCAGTTCTTC	CASSNTGQSSSEQFF
.	TRBD1	TRBV3-1/TRBV3-2	16	TRBJ1-3	TGTGCCAGCAGCAGGACAGGGACTCTCTCTGGAAACACCATATATTTT	CASSRTGTLSGNTIYF
.	.	TRBV27	13	TRBJ1-6	TGTGCCAGCAGCCACCGGGAGGAAACACCCCTCCACTTT	CASSHREETPLHF
.	.	TRBV6-2/TRBV6-3	15	TRBJ2-1	TGTGCCAGCAGTTACGGCGGGGACCCTCGTGGTGAGCAGTTCTTC	CASSYGGDPRGEQFF
.	.	TRBV18	15	TRBJ1-2	TGTGCCAGCTCACTTTACGGCCGGGGGAACTATGGCTACACCTTC	CASSLYGRGNYGYTF
.	.	TRBV7-8	17	TRBJ2-2	TGTGCCAGCAGCCCGGTGGGGGCAACCTTTAGCACCGGGGAGCTGTTTTTT	CASSPVGATFSTGELFF
.	.	TRBV6-5	15	TRBJ2-2	TGTGCCAGCAGTCGCTCCGACAGCAACACCGGGGAGCTGTTTTTT	CASSRSDSNTGELFF
.	TRBD2	TRBV7-2	14	TRBJ2-5	TGTGCCAGCAGGGGTGGCGGGGGTGAAGAGACCCAGTACTTC	CASRGGGGEETQYF
.	.	TRBV2	14	TRBJ1-5	TGTGCCAGCAGTGTTGTACGGGAAAATCAGCCCCAGCATTTT	CASSVVRENQPQHF
.	TRBD1	TRBV3-1/TRBV3-2	15	TRBJ1-1	TGTGCCAGCAGCCCGCGAATCGGGACAGGGTCAGAAGCTTTCTTT	CASSPRIGTGSEAFF
.	TRBD1	TRBV6-6	16	TRBJ2-7	TGTGCCAGCAGTTACTCTGCGGCAGGGGGCGTTAACGAGCAGTACTTC	CASSYSAAGGVNEQYF
.	TRBD2	TRBV30	16	TRBJ2-1	TGTGCCTGGAGCCCCCTCGGGACTAGCCGAAACAATGAGCAGTTCTTC	CAWSPLGTSRNNEQFF
once	.	TRBV7-9	16	TRBJ2-7	TGTGCCAGCAGCTTAGCTGGTCCGCTAATCTCATACGAGCAGTACTTC	CASSLAGPLISYEQYF
.	.	TRBV1	17	TRBJ1-4	TGCACCAGCAGCCAAGGAACTGGAGGCGGTCGTGGTGAAAAACTGTTTTTT	CTSSQGTGGGRGEKLFF
.	.	TRBV7-2	13	TRBJ1-4	TGTGCCAGCAGCTTAGGTAGACCTACTAGACTGTTTTTT	CASSLGRPTRLFF
.	.	TRBV12-5	13	TRBJ1-1	TGTGCTAGTGGCGTCGGACTTTACACTGAAGCTTTCTTT	CASGVGLYTEAFF
few	TRBD1	TRBV29-1	12	TRBJ1-3	TGCAGCGTTCGGGACAGAGGAAACACCATATATTTT	CSVRDRGNTIYF
.	.	TRBV12-3/TRBV12-4	13	TRBJ2-3	TGTGCCAGCAGTTCACACGGCACAGATACGCAGTATTTT	CASSSHGTDTQYF
once	TRBD1	TRBV6-5	15	TRBJ2-7	TGTGCCAGCAGTTATGGGACAGGGGGCTACAACGAGCAGTACTTC	CASSYGTGGYNEQYF
.	TRBD1	TRBV28	17	TRBJ2-2	TGTGCCAATACAGGGGGTTACCCGCGAATAAACACCGGGGAGCTGTTTTTT	CANTGGYPRINTGELFF
few	TRBD1	TRBV11-1	13	TRBJ2-7	TGTGCCAGCAGCTGGACAGGGCGAAACGAGCAGTACTTC	CASSWTGRNEQYF
.	TRBD1	TRBV25-1	16	TRBJ1-6	TGTGCCAGCAGTGAAGGGGGACAGAGGAGCTTTTCACCCCTCCACTTT	CASSEGGQRSFSPLHF
once	TRBD2	TRBV6-5	14	TRBJ2-5	TGTGCCAGCAGGGATCCGGGGGGGCAAGAGACCCAGTACTTC	CASRDPGGQETQYF
.	.	TRBV7-9	14	TRBJ2-3	TGTGCCAGCAGCTCCAACCCCAGGACAGATACGCAGTATTTT	CASSSNPRTDTQYF
.	.	TRBV3-1/TRBV3-2	14	TRBJ1-1	TGTGCCAGCAGCCCAAGTGAGATAAACACTGAAGCTTTCTTT	CASSPSEINTEAFF
.	TRBD1	TRBV9	15	TRBJ2-1	TGTGCCAGCAGCGTAGGGACAGGGGCCTACAATGAGCAGTTCTTC	CASSVGTGAYNEQFF
many	.	TRBV6-6	16	TRBJ2-2	TGTGCCAGCCGGCTTTCAGGAGGGAGGAGCACCGGGGAGCTGTTTTTT	CASRLSGGRSTGELFF
.	.	TRBV29-1	16	TRBJ1-2	TGCAGCGTTGACCGGTTCACCTCATCTGCTAACTATGGCTACACCTTC	CSVDRFTSSANYGYTF
.	.	TRBV19	15	TRBJ1-5	TGTGCCAGTAGTATAAGGCGGCCAGTCAATCAGCCCCAGCATTTT	CASSIRRPVNQPQHF
few	.	TRBV11-2	15	TRBJ2-7	TGTGCCAGCAGCTTAGTGTCTCTAAACTCCTACGAGCAGTACTTC	CASSLVSLNSYEQYF
.	.	TRBV3-1/TRBV3-2	14	TRBJ1-6	TGTGCCAGCAGCCACTGGACAGCTAATTCACCCCTCCACTTT	CASSHWTANSPLHF
.	TRBD1	TRBV30	13	TRBJ1-2	TGTGCCTGGAGTTATCGGGACAGCTATGGCTACACCTTC	CAWSYRDSYGYTF
.	.	TRBV18	15	TRBJ1-5	TGTGCCAGCTCACCAACGGGGGTAATTGATCAGCCCCAGCATTTT	CASSPTGVIDQPQHF
.	.	TRBV30	14	TRBJ1-3	TGTGCCTGGAGTGTCGGGGGGCAGGGAAACACCATATATTTT	CAWSVGGQGNTIYF
.	.	TRBV30	15	TRBJ1-5	TGTGCCTGGAGTGTATTAGGGCAGGGGAATCAGCCCCAGCATTTT	CAWSVLGQGNQPQHF
.	.	TRBV14	15	TRBJ2-6	TGTGCCAGCGCCCACGGGGGCTCTGGGGCCAACGTCCTGACTTTC	CASAHGGSGANVLTF
.	TRBD1	TRBV29-1	13	TRBJ1-5	TGCAGCGTAGCAACAGGGGGCAATCAGCCCCAGCATTTT	CSVATGGNQPQHF
.	TRBD1	TRBV7-9	14	TRBJ2-7	TGTGCCAGCAGCTCGATCAGGGGGCTGCGCGAGCAGTACTTC	CASSSIRGLREQYF
.	TRBD2	TRBV7-2	15	TRBJ2-1	TGTGCCAGCAGCTTTTTCGGCCTAGCGGAGAATGAGCAGTTCTTC	CASSFFGLAENEQFF
.	.	TRBV30	14	TRBJ2-3	TGTGCCTGGAGTGAAGGGCAGGGGATAGATACGCAGTATTTT	CAWSEGQGIDTQYF